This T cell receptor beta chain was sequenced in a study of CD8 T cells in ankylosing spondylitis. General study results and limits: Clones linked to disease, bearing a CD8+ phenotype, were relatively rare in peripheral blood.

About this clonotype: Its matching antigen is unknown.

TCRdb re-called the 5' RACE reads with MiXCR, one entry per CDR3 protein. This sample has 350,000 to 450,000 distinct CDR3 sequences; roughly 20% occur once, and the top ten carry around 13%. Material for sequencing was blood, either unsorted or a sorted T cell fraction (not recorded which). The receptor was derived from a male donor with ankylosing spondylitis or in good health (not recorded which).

The CDR3 region is CASSPAPRGGYEQYF. CDR3 DNA: TGTGCCAGCAGCCCTGCTCCCCGCGGGGGCTACGAGCAGTACTTC. V usage is TRBV9 and J usage is TRBJ2-7, with 7 bases identical to TRBD2. Germline V gene lookup returns CDR1 SGDLS and CDR2 YYNGEE. This CDR3 spans 15 amino acids. The J segment lost 3 bases and the V segment lost 4 bases, leaving 10 bases of the junction unmatched.